The rows below give T cell receptor beta chains drawn from one sample of a study of T cell responses to AZD1222 COVID-19 vaccine. Sequenced by immunoSEQ multiplex PCR; TCRdb stores in-frame clones only, minus some. Of 75,000 to 100,000 clones in the sample, roughly 90% were seen once. Sequences were derived from peripheral blood, sampled on day 0 of AZD1222 vaccination. These receptors all come from an adult in good health. Both conserved end residues are part of each CDR3. The D gene is left open where the match is weak. Some rows mark clone size as missing; the rest say once, few, many or name a class of expanded clone.

d_call j_call v_call clone_size cdr3_aa cdr3_nt
NA TRBJ2-7 TRBV7-9 NA CASATGTYEQYF TGTGCCAGTGCGACAGGCACCTACGAGCAGTACTTC
TRBD2 TRBJ2-1 TRBV18 NA CASSPQAGAGYNEQFF TGTGCCAGCTCACCTCAAGCGGGAGCAGGGTACAATGAGCAGTTCTTC
TRBD1 TRBJ1-2 TRBV2 NA CASSEVWQGAKGYTF TGTGCCAGCAGTGAGGTATGGCAGGGGGCGAAAGGCTACACCTTC
TRBD1 TRBJ1-6 TRBV4-2 few CASSQRRQGVKSPLHF TGTGCCAGCAGCCAAAGAAGACAGGGGGTGAAATCACCCCTCCACTTT
NA TRBJ1-1 TRBV30 NA CAWSVRENTEAFF TGTGCCTGGAGTGTACGCGAGAACACTGAAGCTTTCTTT
NA TRBJ2-1 TRBV2 NA CASMQYNEQFF TGTGCCAGCATGCAGTACAATGAGCAGTTCTTC
NA TRBJ2-3 TRBV28 NA CASSRLNTRPDTQYF TGTGCCAGCAGTCGACTTAATACCAGACCAGATACGCAGTATTTT
TRBD2 TRBJ2-7 TRBV7-2 once CASSSGLAGHTYPYEQYF TGTGCCAGCAGCTCTGGACTAGCGGGACATACTTATCCCTACGAGCAGTACTTC
NA TRBJ2-1 TRBV19 NA CASSIGLGPWNEQFF TGTGCCAGTAGTATAGGCCTGGGGCCTTGGAATGAGCAGTTCTTC
TRBD1 TRBJ2-1 TRBV6-5 NA CASVGTGNNEQFF TGTGCCAGCGTTGGGACAGGAAACAATGAGCAGTTCTTC
TRBD2 TRBJ2-7 TRBV6-5 NA CASSFGLAGDYEQYF TGTGCCAGCAGCTTCGGACTAGCGGGAGACTACGAGCAGTACTTC
NA TRBJ2-3 TRBV2 NA CASKKASGTDTQYF TGTGCCAGCAAGAAGGCTAGCGGCACAGATACGCAGTATTTT
TRBD1 TRBJ1-2 TRBV15 NA CATSRGDREFGGYTF TGTGCCACCAGCAGAGGGGACAGGGAGTTCGGTGGCTACACCTTC
TRBD2 TRBJ2-1 TRBV5-4 NA CASSSPLGLAVTEQFF TGTGCCAGCAGCTCACCGTTGGGACTAGCGGTAACTGAGCAGTTCTTC
TRBD1 TRBJ1-5 TRBV30 NA CAWSVLGQGAQPQHF TGTGCCTGGAGTGTACTCGGGCAGGGGGCCCAGCCCCAGCATTTT
TRBD2 TRBJ2-1 TRBV3-1/TRBV3-2 NA CASSQSGGGNEQFF TGTGCCAGCAGCCAATCGGGAGGGGGCAATGAGCAGTTCTTC
NA TRBJ2-2 TRBV4-3 NA CASSQLVGHGDGELFF TGCGCCAGCAGCCAGCTAGTTGGACACGGGGACGGGGAGCTGTTTTTT
NA TRBJ1-3 TRBV15 NA CATSRVTGNTIYF TGTGCCACCAGCAGAGTTACTGGAAACACCATATATTTT
TRBD1 TRBJ1-2 TRBV5-1 NA CASSLARQGADGYTF TGCGCCAGCAGCTTGGCCAGACAGGGGGCGGATGGCTACACCTTC
TRBD1 TRBJ2-3 TRBV28 NA CASRQDRGRTDTQYF TGTGCCAGCAGGCAGGACAGGGGAAGAACAGATACGCAGTATTTT
TRBD1 TRBJ1-1 TRBV7-8 NA CASSLEGTVTEAFF TGTGCCAGCAGCTTAGAGGGGACAGTTACTGAAGCTTTCTTT
TRBD2 TRBJ2-2 TRBV7-8 few CASSLLILAEETGELFF TGTGCCAGCAGCCTTCTTATACTAGCGGAGGAAACCGGGGAGCTGTTTTTT
TRBD1 TRBJ1-5 TRBV19 NA CASSIAGTGNQPQHF TGTGCCAGTAGTATTGCCGGGACAGGGAATCAGCCCCAGCATTTT
NA TRBJ2-3 TRBV20-1 NA CSASHSRDTQYF TGCAGTGCTAGTCATTCCAGGGATACGCAGTATTTT
NA TRBJ2-7 TRBV5-5 NA CASSRDGIYEQYF TGTGCCAGCAGCCGCGACGGAATCTACGAGCAGTACTTC
NA TRBJ1-2 TRBV27 NA CASSLSAASNYGYTF TGTGCCAGCAGTTTATCGGCCGCGTCCAACTATGGCTACACCTTC
NA TRBJ2-2 TRBV5-1 NA CASSLEAGSTGELFF TGCGCCAGCAGCTTGGAGGCGGGGTCCACCGGGGAGCTGTTTTTT
NA TRBJ2-7 TRBV28 NA CASSFPTRSYEQYF TGTGCCAGCAGTTTCCCGACTAGGTCCTACGAGCAGTACTTC
TRBD1 TRBJ1-1 TRBV30 few CAWSVYGTEITEAFF TGTGCCTGGAGTGTATACGGGACAGAGATCACTGAAGCTTTCTTT
TRBD2 TRBJ2-7 TRBV2 NA CASSTSGRSHEQYF TGTGCCAGCAGTACTAGCGGGAGGTCCCACGAGCAGTACTTC